This T cell receptor (beta chain) was recovered during a study of T cell responses to AZD1222 COVID-19 vaccine. Sequenced by immunoSEQ multiplex PCR; TCRdb stores in-frame clones only, minus some. Among about 130,000 clones listed, 80% to 90% were seen once. The ends were cut back, 6 bases at V and 0 bases at J, with 12 bases in the middle. Germline V CDR1 and CDR2: MNHEY, SVGAGI. The CDR3 covers 15 residues. Overall study results and limits: Just a handful of AZD1222 recipients tested seropositive at baseline.

Notes on this clone: The target antigen is unknown.

The chain combines TRBV6-5 with TRBJ1-5; D gene unclear. The source material was peripheral blood, sampled on day 0 of AZD1222 vaccination. The TCR was taken from an adult in good health. The CDR3 region has the DNA TGTGCCAGCAGCCTTAATCCAGGTAGCAATCAGCCCCAGCATTTT. Translated: CASSLNPGSNQPQHF.